Listed here are 10 T cell receptor beta chains from one sample, sequenced in a study of OX40 agonist ivuxolimab in advanced cancers. Profiled with immunoSEQ multiplex PCR; TCRdb holds only in-frame clones, not every one. In the table there are roughly 93,000 clones, about 90% of which are singletons. Sequencing used CD4+ or CD8+ T cells sorted from blood, obtained in a trial of the OX40 agonist ivuxolimab. These receptors all come from an adult with an advanced solid tumor such as melanoma, head and neck, liver or kidney cancer.

The V gene is TRBV21-1, the J gene TRBJ2-5; TRBD1, the D gene given by the table, was not confirmed from the DNA. TRBV21-1 is designated a pseudogene. The CDR3 runs 19 residues. CDR3 bases: TGTGCCAGCAGCAAAGAAGGCACGGTAGGCCAGGGGGGATGCGAGACCCAGTACTTC. This gives the protein CASSKEGTVGQGGCETQYF.

This sequence joins TRBV7-9 and TRBJ1-3; D call uncertain. The CDR3 is 14 residues long. Trimming cost V 1 base and J 1 base, with 5 bases left between them. Per germline, CDR1 SEHNR and CDR2 FQNEAQ (reference sequence). In nucleotides, the CDR3 is TGTGCCAGCAGCTTAGAGCTTTCTGGAAACACCATATATTTT. This sequence encodes CASSLELSGNTIYF.

The chain recombines TRBV2 with TRBJ1-3, with TRBD1 matching 8 bases. J gave up 0 bases and V 4 bases, and 5 bases lay outside the gene matches. CDR3 length: 16 amino acids. Germline CDR1 reads SNHLY; CDR2 reads FYNNEI. Here the CDR3 DNA reads TGTGCCAGCAGTGGACAGGGGATAACCTCTGGAAACACCATATATTTT. It specifies CASSGQGITSGNTIYF.

The chain has TRBV7-9 and TRBJ1-5, with unresolved D. Trimming cost V 5 bases and J 0 bases, with 14 bases left between them. Germline values: CDR1 SEHNR, CDR2 FQNEAQ (reference sequence). The CDR3 is 16 residues long. The CDR3 DNA follows: TGTGCCAGCAGCGCGGGCCCCTCCTTTAGCAATCAGCCCCAGCATTTT. Translation gives CASSAGPSFSNQPQHF. Full variable domain (outside the CDR3, taken from reference TRBV7-9 and TRBJ1-5): DTGVSQNPRHKITKRGQNVTFRCDPISEHNRLYWYRQTLGQGPEFLTYFQNEAQLEKSRLLSDRFSAERPKGSFSTLEIQRTEQGDSAMYLCASSAGPSFSNQPQHFGDGTRLSIL.

Remarks on this clone: The identical CDR3 is also encoded by other nucleotide sequences in the sample. The chain uses TRBV15 and TRBJ2-3; D is unresolved. Between the trimmed V and J ends, which lost 0 bases and 4 bases, there was a span of 5 bases. Germline assignment: CDR1 LNHNV and CDR2 YYDKDF (reference sequence). This CDR3 has 13 residues. CDR3 bases: TGTGCCACCAGCAGAGACCAGGCAGATACGCAGTATTTT. Its translation is CATSRDQADTQYF.

The CDR3: CASRRGTDRNQPQHF. In nucleotides, the CDR3 is TGTGCCAGCAGGAGGGGGACGGACCGTAATCAGCCCCAGCATTTT. The V and J genes are TRBV2 and TRBJ1-5, with D tentatively TRBD1 (6 bases). The germline gives CDR1 SNHLY, CDR2 FYNNEI. The CDR3 contains 15 residues. V gave up 6 bases and J gave up 4 bases, with 16 bases separating them.

V and J are TRBV5-1 and TRBJ2-7; D uncertain. Germline lookup yields CDR1 SGHRS and CDR2 YFSETQ. With 0 bases removed from V and 4 bases from J, the gap between germline ends came to 14 bases. This CDR3 is built from 15 residues. The CDR3 DNA follows: TGCGCCAGCAGCTTGGCAATAGGTGGGCTTTACGAGCAGTACTTC. Translating it yields CASSLAIGGLYEQYF.

The chain combines TRBV4-1 with TRBJ2-7, with D perhaps TRBD2 (6 bases). Germline V lookup: CDR1 MGHRA, CDR2 YSYEKL. The V end lost 3 bases, the J end lost 3 bases, and 15 bases lay between the germline ends. The CDR3 loop spans 15 amino acids. CDR3 sequence reads: CASSQYWREDYEQYF. The CDR3 coding sequence is TGCGCCAGCAGCCAGTACTGGCGGGAAGACTACGAGCAGTACTTC.

This clone occurred a few times. This chain connects TRBV10-1 to TRBJ1-2, with 10 positions matching TRBD1. The germline V gene has CDR1 WNHNN and CDR2 SYGVQD (reference sequence). Trimming at V came to 10 bases and at J to 0 bases, leaving 5 bases not matched to a gene. The length of the CDR3 is 14 residues. The CDR3 sequence: CATDRGLPNYGYTF. The CDR3 DNA sequence: TGCGCCACCGACAGGGGGCTTCCTAACTATGGCTACACCTTC.

The V call is TRBV5-1, the J call TRBJ2-3; D unclear. CDR1 and CDR2 from the germline V gene are SGHRS and YFSETQ. V lost 0 bases, J lost 1 base, and 12 bases lay in between. The CDR3 has 16 amino acids. The CDR3: CASSLAKGVGTDTQYF. CDR3 nucleotide sequence: TGCGCCAGCAGCTTGGCCAAGGGTGTCGGCACAGATACGCAGTATTTT.